The present T cell receptor beta chain was sequenced within a study of blood T cell repertoires in COVID-19. Background on the study: Donors in the United States, Italy and Spain gave samples during acute or convalescent COVID-19. PBMCs, B-cell-depleted T cells, or T cells were the source of the cDNA or gDNA that made up the material.

Germline values: CDR1 MNHEY, CDR2 SVGAGI. CDR3 length: 15 residues. Trimming cost V 2 bases and J 2 bases; bases outside gene matches: 6. Original processing methods: Amplification of reference gene primers was used by the study to estimate nucleated cell counts. The protocol was immunoSEQ multiplex PCR, while the TCRdb copy is restricted to in-frame clones and leaves out a portion. That table supplies the V and J calls and clone size; D and trimming were determined from the DNA. Found here are 250,000 to 300,000 clones, about 87% of them singletons; the top ten hold approximately 6.5%. The Seattle patients, enrolled during active infection, were followed longitudinally.

The TCR comes from a woman between 45 and 60 years old with COVID-19, enrolled during active disease. Specimen: peripheral blood. The genes are TRBV6-5 and TRBJ2-7, with TRBD2 matching 7 bases. For the CDR3, the DNA is TGTGCCAGCAGTTACGCAAGGGAGGGGACCTACGAGCAGTACTTC. Its protein is CASSYAREGTYEQYF.